The rows below give T cell receptor beta chains drawn from one sample of a study of Ad26.COV2.S vaccination and SARS-CoV-2 variants. Profiling relied on immunoSEQ multiplex PCR, and the TCRdb table lists in-frame clones only, not all of them. In the table there are approximately 410,000 clones, around nine tenths of which are singletons. Sample: peripheral blood, taken in a trial of Ad26.COV2.S vaccine versus placebo. All receptors come from a person between 18 and 59 years old who received the Ad26.COV2.S COVID-19 vaccine or a placebo. Both conserved end residues are part of each CDR3. A D gene is named only where the DNA matches it firmly.

CDR3 protein: CASSSLRGQPNEKLFF
V gene: TRBV27
D gene: TRBD1
CDR3 length: 16

CDR3 protein: CASTRWGQGGNGNYEQYF
V gene: TRBV5-4
D gene: TRBD1
CDR3 length: 18

CDR3 protein: CASSNPGTPNEKLFF
V gene: TRBV19
D gene: NA
CDR3 length: 15

CDR3 protein: CASSLRSPTGSLGSDTQYF
V gene: TRBV4-1
D gene: NA
CDR3 length: 19

CDR3 protein: CASSLVWRSSTDTQYF
V gene: TRBV7-9
D gene: NA
CDR3 length: 16

CDR3 protein: CASSIGGEQYF
V gene: TRBV7-9
D gene: NA
CDR3 length: 11

CDR3 protein: CASSLTSGDYNEQFF
V gene: TRBV18
D gene: TRBD2
CDR3 length: 15

CDR3 protein: CASSLEAGGDNSPLHF
V gene: TRBV7-8
D gene: NA
CDR3 length: 16

CDR3 protein: CASSEALRGAGQPQHF
V gene: TRBV2
D gene: NA
CDR3 length: 16

CDR3 protein: CASSSTGTRGTQYF
V gene: TRBV7-3
D gene: TRBD2
CDR3 length: 14

CDR3 protein: CASSFRDRGLHEQYF
V gene: TRBV7-2
D gene: TRBD1
CDR3 length: 15

CDR3 protein: CASSPRDRGQQYF
V gene: TRBV18
D gene: TRBD1
CDR3 length: 13

CDR3 protein: CASSIRTSGVGEQFF
V gene: TRBV19
D gene: TRBD2
CDR3 length: 15

CDR3 protein: CASSQDYEGVHSPLHF
V gene: TRBV4-3
D gene: NA
CDR3 length: 16

CDR3 protein: CASRFNRDTEAFF
V gene: TRBV7-9
D gene: NA
CDR3 length: 13

CDR3 protein: CASSYSLLAGRNEQFF
V gene: TRBV6-2/TRBV6-3
D gene: TRBD2
CDR3 length: 16

CDR3 protein: CASSWTGSNQPQHF
V gene: TRBV11-2
D gene: TRBD1
CDR3 length: 14

CDR3 protein: CAWSRGSFPYEQYF
V gene: TRBV30
D gene: NA
CDR3 length: 14

CDR3 protein: CASSFSLAGGQSGELFF
V gene: TRBV7-2
D gene: TRBD2
CDR3 length: 17

CDR3 protein: CASSLRTAGELFF
V gene: TRBV5-6
D gene: NA
CDR3 length: 13

CDR3 protein: CASHRDIIYPGTEAFF
V gene: TRBV5-4
D gene: NA
CDR3 length: 16

CDR3 protein: CASSHRRVSDNSGANVLTF
V gene: TRBV14
D gene: NA
CDR3 length: 19

CDR3 protein: CASSLLNRDPQYF
V gene: TRBV9
D gene: NA
CDR3 length: 13

CDR3 protein: CASSQDLCIKARNQPQHF
V gene: TRBV3-1/TRBV3-2
D gene: NA
CDR3 length: 18

CDR3 protein: CASSLVGGVQETQYF
V gene: TRBV7-6
D gene: NA
CDR3 length: 15

CDR3 protein: CASSQRVGTRYNEQFF
V gene: TRBV4-3
D gene: NA
CDR3 length: 16

CDR3 protein: CAWNEGGNQPQHF
V gene: TRBV30
D gene: NA
CDR3 length: 13

CDR3 protein: CAFSAGGPRAEAFF
V gene: TRBV30
D gene: TRBD1
CDR3 length: 14

CDR3 protein: CASRRGTIYEQYF
V gene: TRBV2
D gene: NA
CDR3 length: 13

CDR3 protein: CASSSGQGDTGELFF
V gene: TRBV6-1
D gene: TRBD1
CDR3 length: 15

CDR3 protein: CASSTSTEQYF
V gene: TRBV10-2
D gene: NA
CDR3 length: 11

CDR3 protein: CASSPDRGNEKLFF
V gene: TRBV3-1/TRBV3-2
D gene: NA
CDR3 length: 14

CDR3 protein: CASSVTAQPGNTIYF
V gene: TRBV9
D gene: NA
CDR3 length: 15

CDR3 protein: CASSLKAGGDLNTGELFF
V gene: TRBV7-8
D gene: TRBD2
CDR3 length: 18

CDR3 protein: CASSSGLAVSTDTQYF
V gene: TRBV6-5
D gene: TRBD2
CDR3 length: 16

CDR3 protein: CASSPDWSPRQPQHF
V gene: TRBV7-2
D gene: NA
CDR3 length: 15

CDR3 protein: CAISAGTSGQETQYF
V gene: TRBV10-3
D gene: TRBD2
CDR3 length: 15

CDR3 protein: CASSLVGIGNTIYF
V gene: TRBV5-1
D gene: NA
CDR3 length: 14

CDR3 protein: CASSTRDRALLSGNTIYF
V gene: TRBV4-1
D gene: TRBD1
CDR3 length: 18

CDR3 protein: CASSLRQGWEKLFF
V gene: TRBV4-3
D gene: TRBD1
CDR3 length: 14

CDR3 protein: CATSREGTGTGSEAFF
V gene: TRBV15
D gene: NA
CDR3 length: 16

CDR3 protein: CASSSGQGNTGELFF
V gene: TRBV11-3
D gene: TRBD1
CDR3 length: 15

CDR3 protein: CASSQWGGQYF
V gene: TRBV3-1/TRBV3-2
D gene: NA
CDR3 length: 11

CDR3 protein: CASSVTSGGEDTQYF
V gene: TRBV6-4
D gene: TRBD2
CDR3 length: 15

CDR3 protein: CASSSYSSGNTIYF
V gene: TRBV5-6
D gene: NA
CDR3 length: 14

CDR3 protein: CASSPRTGELDEQYF
V gene: TRBV9
D gene: TRBD1
CDR3 length: 15

CDR3 protein: CASSEVQNILGDTQYF
V gene: TRBV6-1
D gene: NA
CDR3 length: 16

CDR3 protein: CASSFSDKYEQYF
V gene: TRBV11-2
D gene: NA
CDR3 length: 13

CDR3 protein: CASSLRQWETEAFF
V gene: TRBV7-6
D gene: NA
CDR3 length: 14

CDR3 protein: CASSFGRGTEAFF
V gene: TRBV27
D gene: NA
CDR3 length: 13

CDR3 protein: CASSLSSSSSGNTIYF
V gene: TRBV7-2
D gene: NA
CDR3 length: 16

CDR3 protein: CASSEGNTEAFF
V gene: TRBV2
D gene: NA
CDR3 length: 12